Presented here are 21 T cell receptor beta chains from one specimen sequenced in a study of identifying expanded T cells in peripheral blood. Using immunoSEQ multiplex PCR, the repertoire was profiled, and TCRdb retains in-frame clones only, with some absent. The sample lists 120,000 or so clones, roughly 84% occurring once. Sequencing input: blood. Every receptor here comes from a person between 18 and 69 years old in good health.

The chain has TRBV30 and TRBJ2-1; D is perhaps TRBD1 (6 bases). Germline V gives CDR1 GTSNPN, CDR2 SVGIG (reference sequence). The V end was cut by 4 bases, the J end by 7 bases, with 8 bases between. The CDR3 is made up of 11 amino acids. The CDR3: CAWTQGNEQFF. The CDR3 bases are TGTGCCTGGACCCAGGGGAATGAGCAGTTCTTC.

This rearrangement joins TRBV10-3 to TRBJ2-5; maybe TRBD2 (6 bases). V was shortened by 4 bases and J by 0 bases, with 9 bases between the two germline ends. The CDR3 loop spans 14 amino acids. The germline V gene encodes CDR1 ENHRY and CDR2 SYGVKD. CDR3 in amino acids: CAISVGDYQETQYF. The CDR3 DNA follows: TGTGCCATCAGTGTAGGGGACTACCAAGAGACCCAGTACTTC.

This chain links TRBV6-5 with TRBJ1-2; D not resolved. Trimming pared 2 bases from V and 7 bases from J, leaving 8 bases between. CDR3 length: 12 amino acids. CDR1 MNHEY and CDR2 SVGAGI come from the germline V gene. Here the CDR3 DNA reads TGTGCCAGCAGTTACGTTGGGTTTGGCTACACCTTC. Translated: CASSYVGFGYTF.

V usage is TRBV25-1 and J usage is TRBJ2-6; D not certain. This CDR3 region has 13 residues. Germline-derived CDR1 and CDR2 are MGHDK and SYGVNS. V was cut by 7 bases and J by 2 bases, with 6 bases left in between. The CDR3, as DNA: TGTGCCAGCACGAGGACTGGGGCCAACGTCCTGACTTTC. Translated, it gives CASTRTGANVLTF.

The rearrangement joins TRBV29-1 to TRBJ2-7, with a tentative D call TRBD2 (6 bases). The CDR3 contains 13 residues. Per germline, CDR1 SQVTM and CDR2 ANQGSEA. V was cut by 4 bases and J by 0 bases, with 10 bases left in between. This CDR3 is CSVVSGSSYEQYF. For the CDR3, the DNA is TGCAGCGTTGTGTCCGGGAGCTCCTACGAGCAGTACTTC.

The J gene is TRBJ1-2, the V gene TRBV6-6, with 7 positions matching TRBD1. V gave up 5 bases and J gave up 8 bases; unmatched junction bases: 8. Germline CDR1 and CDR2: MNHNY and SVGAGI (reference sequence). This CDR3 is 13 amino acids long. CDR3 in DNA: TGTGCCAGCAGTCTAGACAGGGTGGGGGGCTACACCTTC. Translating gives CASSLDRVGGYTF.

The chain couples TRBV7-2 to TRBJ2-5; D gene uncertain. This CDR3 contains 14 residues. V lost 5 bases to trimming and J lost 1 base, with 11 bases between them. Germline assignment: CDR1 SGHTA and CDR2 FQGNSA. CDR3 region: CASSLSRPQETQYF. The CDR3 coding sequence is TGTGCCAGCAGCCTGAGTCGGCCCCAAGAGACCCAGTACTTC.

This sequence joins TRBV7-2 and TRBJ2-3; 8 bases match TRBD1. This CDR3 spans 13 amino acids. In germline, CDR1 is SGHTA, CDR2 FQGNSA. The V and J ends lost 3 bases and 4 bases, in that order; junction bases with no gene match: 0. The CDR3 sequence: CASSFRGPDTQYF. CDR3 sequence (DNA): TGTGCCAGCAGCTTCAGGGGGCCAGATACGCAGTATTTT. The variable domain in full, completed from reference TRBV7-2 and TRBJ2-3, reads GAGVSQSPSNKVTEKGKDVELRCDPISGHTALYWYRQSLGQGLEFLIYFQGNSAPDKSGLPSDRFSAERTGGSVSTLTIQRTQQEDSAVYLCASSFRGPDTQYFGPGTRLTVL.

The chain recombines TRBV6-5 with TRBJ2-3; TRBD2 might be the D (6 bases). V was trimmed by 11 bases and J by 6 bases, leaving 15 bases between them. The CDR3 has 12 amino acids. Germline CDR1 and CDR2: MNHEY and SVGAGI. CDR3 in DNA: TGTGCCTGCCGCGGGGCGGGGGATACGCAGTATTTT. Translation: CACRGAGDTQYF.

The V and J genes are TRBV18 and TRBJ1-1; the D gene is possibly TRBD1 (5 bases). Germline lookup yields CDR1 KGHSH and CDR2 LQKENI. The CDR3 contains 17 residues. V was pared by 6 bases and J by 3 bases, with 23 bases between. The CDR3 DNA reads as TGTGCCAGCTCCTCTTGGGTTCTCAGGGCGGTGGACACTGAAGCTTTCTTT. Amino acids: CASSSWVLRAVDTEAFF.

The chain carries TRBV20-1 and TRBJ2-3, with D perhaps matching TRBD2 (6 bases). Trimming cost V 6 bases and J 6 bases, with 10 bases left between them. CDR3 size: 11 residues. Germline-derived CDR1 and CDR2 are DFQATT and SNEGSKA (reference sequence). Here the CDR3 reads CSARRGDTQYF. In DNA form, the CDR3 reads TGCAGTGCCCGCCGGGGGGATACGCAGTATTTT.

The chain recombines TRBV7-2 with TRBJ1-3; no firm D call. This CDR3 spans 14 amino acids. The germline CDR1 and CDR2 sequences are SGHTA and FQGNSA. V was pared by 5 bases and J by 0 bases, with 8 bases between. The CDR3 spells CASSPRDSGNTIYF. In DNA form, the CDR3 reads TGTGCCAGCAGCCCCCGGGACTCTGGAAACACCATATATTTT.

This clone came up a few times. The V gene is TRBV4-3, the J gene TRBJ1-2; D is possibly TRBD1 (6 bases). Germline V lookup: CDR1 LGHNA, CDR2 YSLEER. Trimming took 3 bases from V and 7 from J, leaving 15 bases between them. This CDR3 spans 14 amino acids. The CDR3 loop is CASSQRARGSGYTF. CDR3 DNA sequence: TGCGCCAGCAGCCAGCGGGCCAGGGGAAGTGGCTACACCTTC.

The rearrangement links TRBV7-9 to TRBJ2-5, with TRBD1 matching 7 bases. The CDR3 length is 16 residues. J was trimmed by 5 bases and V by 6 bases; bases with no gene match: 15. Germline CDR1 reads SEHNR; CDR2 reads FQNEAQ (reference sequence). CDR3 residues: CASRAPGQLSVETQYF. DNA of the CDR3: TGTGCCAGCAGGGCCCCGGGACAGCTTTCTGTGGAGACCCAGTACTTC.

V is TRBV19 and J is TRBJ1-2, with a possible D match to TRBD1 (6 bases). The ends were cut back, 4 bases at V and 0 bases at J, with 9 bases in the middle. CDR1 and CDR2 from the germline V gene are LNHDA and SQIVND (reference sequence). The CDR3 consists of 14 residues. The CDR3 here is CASSTGVTNYGYTF. For the CDR3, the DNA is TGTGCCAGTAGTACAGGGGTAACTAACTATGGCTACACCTTC.

This chain links TRBV27 with TRBJ1-5, with D possibly matching TRBD1 (5 bases). V was shortened by 9 bases and J by 3 bases, with 15 bases between the two germline ends. The CDR3 length is 14 residues. Germline values: CDR1 MNHEY, CDR2 SMNVEV (reference sequence). This chain's CDR3 is CASSLRGFNQPQHF. The CDR3 nucleotides are TGTGCCAGTTCTTTGAGGGGCTTCAATCAGCCCCAGCATTTT.

Concerning this clone: The same CDR3 is also encoded by other DNA sequences in this sample. The rearrangement joins TRBV7-9 to TRBJ2-7, with 7 bases lining up with TRBD1. The CDR3 consists of 14 residues. Germline CDR1 SEHNR, CDR2 FQNEAQ (reference sequence). V lost 1 base to trimming and J lost 3 bases; unmatched junction nucleotides: 3. The CDR3 DNA sequence: TGTGCCAGCAGCTTAGGGGGGACAGTCTACGAGCAGTACTTC. Its translation is CASSLGGTVYEQYF.

The gene calls are TRBV18 and TRBJ2-3; maybe TRBD1 (5 bases). V was clipped by 1 base and J by 6 bases, with 14 bases between them. Germline CDR1 and CDR2: KGHSH and LQKENI. There are 15 residues in the CDR3. The CDR3 spells CASSPRGRADDTQYF. CDR3 DNA sequence: TGTGCCAGCTCACCACGGGGCAGGGCGGACGATACGCAGTATTTT.

The rearrangement joins TRBV7-2 to TRBJ1-1, with a tentative D call TRBD1 (5 bases). The CDR3 is 12 amino acids. Germline values: CDR1 SGHTA, CDR2 FQGNSA. The ends were cut back, 2 bases at V and 10 bases at J, with 11 bases in the middle. CDR3 region: CASSLRNGGAFF. The DNA for the CDR3 is TGTGCCAGCAGCTTACGGAATGGGGGAGCTTTCTTT.

This clone appeared a few times. The chain joins TRBV27 to TRBJ2-6; the D gene is possibly TRBD1 (6 bases). Germline CDR1 reads MNHEY; CDR2 reads SMNVEV (reference sequence). V was clipped by 10 bases and J by 0 bases, with 19 bases between them. The CDR3 has 17 residues. The CDR3 sequence: CATKQDSFSSGANVLTF. CDR3 DNA sequence: TGTGCCACCAAACAGGACAGCTTCAGCTCTGGGGCCAACGTCCTGACTTTC.

The chain uses TRBV5-8 and TRBJ1-1; no clear D. V was cut by 4 bases and J by 1 base, with 17 bases left in between. This CDR3 is built from 16 residues. Germline CDR1 is SGHTS and CDR2 is YDEGEE. The CDR3 reads CASSPAGLPGNTEAFF. Written as DNA, the CDR3 is TGTGCCAGCAGCCCAGCGGGCTTACCTGGGAACACTGAAGCTTTCTTT. Filled out from reference TRBV5-8 and TRBJ1-1, the complete variable domain reads EAGVTQSPTHLIKTRGQQATLRCSPISGHTSVYWYQQALGLGLQFLLWYDEGEERNRGNFPPRFSGRQFPNYSSELNVNALELEDSALYLCASSPAGLPGNTEAFFGQGTRLTVV.